These 3 T cell receptor beta chains were sequenced from one sample in a study of blood T cells in healthy people across ages. With a J-beta primer mix and a sample-barcoded 5' primer, a second PCR ran 7 to 11 cycles. Each CDR3 protein gets one entry after TCRdb re-called the 5' RACE reads with MiXCR. Of roughly 700,000 distinct CDR3 sequences listed, roughly 25% are singletons. These records were also assigned to another study, of T cells of mothers and their children.

Input material: blood. Source of these receptors: a boy aged 5 to 17 in good health.

This clonotype appeared a few times. The chain combines TRBV28 with TRBJ2-5; 8 nucleotides agree with TRBD1. The J call may not be correct, given that the DNA end is closer to TRBJ2-7. The CDR3 is made up of 14 amino acids. The germline CDR1 and CDR2 sequences are MDHEN and SYDVKM. CDR3 sequence: CASSSRTGWYEQYF. Written as DNA, the CDR3 is TGTGCCAGCAGTTCGCGGACAGGGTGGTACGAGCAGTACTTC.

The J gene is TRBJ1-4, the V gene TRBV7-9; 7 positions agree with TRBD1. The germline V gene encodes CDR1 SEHNR and CDR2 FQNEAQ (reference sequence). With V trimmed by 5 bases and J by 3 bases, 6 bases remained unmatched. This CDR3 comprises 15 residues. This CDR3 reads CASSPGTAANEKLFF. Written as DNA, the CDR3 is TGTGCCAGCAGCCCCGGGACAGCAGCTAATGAAAAACTGTTTTTT.

This chain connects TRBV15 to TRBJ2-2, with no clear D. V was trimmed by 3 bases and J by 5 bases, leaving 4 bases between them. The CDR3 consists of 12 residues. Per the germline V gene, CDR1 is LNHNV and CDR2 is YYDKDF (reference sequence). The chain's CDR3 is CATSSYTGELFF. The CDR3 bases are TGTGCCACCAGCAGCTATACCGGGGAGCTGTTTTTT.